This T cell receptor (beta chain) was captured in a study of CD8+ T cells in alopecia areata (dated by TCRdb to the late 2010s). About the study as a whole: Treated patients were enrolled in an open-label pilot trial of oral tofacitinib at 5 to 10 mg twice daily for moderate-to-severe alopecia areata. For the treated patients, the SALT score, which quantifies what percentage of scalp surface area is affected, served as the measure of disease severity. To study T cell clonal expansion in alopecia areata, the researchers applied high-throughput TCRbeta sequencing to both the C3H/HeJ mouse model and human patients. RNA was extracted with the PAXgene miRNA kit for fixed scalp, the miRNeasy kit for PBMCs, and the RNeasy kit for mouse skin. Tofacitinib-treated patients had biopsies at baseline and at 4 and 24 weeks of treatment, with a later scalp biopsy in several patients. TCRbeta CDR3 regions were amplified by immunoSEQ multiplex PCR using 35 Vbeta forward and 13 Jbeta reverse primers. Scalp clonality was compared among normal scalp (n=4), patchy alopecia areata scalp (n=8), and alopecia totalis/universalis scalp (n=8). Tofacitinib was given for 6 to 18 months, followed by 6 months of follow-up off drug to assess delayed response and recurrence. In humans, TCRbeta sequencing was performed on scalp tissue and on sorted CD4+ and CD8+ peripheral blood T cells from healthy controls and from patients with patchy or totalis/universalis alopecia areata. General study outcomes and caveats: During tofacitinib treatment, many expanded lesional clones stuck around in both scalp and blood, and this persistence may partly explain why relapse happens after treatment is stopped. Resident alphabeta T cells in normal human skin are also sequenced, complicating scalp TCR repertoire analysis, unlike mouse skin dominated by gammadelta T cells. TCR sequences shared between patients were less clear than in mice, possibly partly because of HLA diversity in the patient population. Because the treated cohort was small and had just a single nonresponder, larger studies are needed to establish links between baseline CD8+ expansion and response. Scalp clonality and the number of expanded CD8+ clones among the top 100 scalp clones were significantly decreased by tofacitinib. Lesional scalp, especially in alopecia totalis/universalis, showed higher clonality and more expanded CD8+ clones than normal scalp, suggesting antigenic drive.

The time point label for this specimen denotes: about 4 weeks on oral tofacitinib. In the paper's terms, the treatment or condition label means: oral pan-JAK inhibitor, 5-10 mg twice daily. Peripheral blood and lesional scalp punch biopsies were obtained from patients with alopecia areata. PBMCs were separated by density centrifugation and stained for CD3, CD4 and CD8, after which CD4+ and CD8+ T cells were sorted on a FACSAria. For CDR1 and CDR2, the germline V gene (reference sequence) lists SGHNT and YYREEE. The CDR3 starts with the cysteine, ends with the phenylalanine, and has 11 residues. Here the CDR3 DNA is all that survives: 33 bases in frame from base 1. V is shortened by 4 bases, J by 3 bases, and the region joining them spans 5 bases. Receptors were amplified or captured by the immunoSEQ multiplex PCR assay. For TCR sequencing, RNA was extracted from every sample and reverse transcribed into cDNA to serve as template. SuperScript III was used for first-strand cDNA synthesis, primed with a 2:1 mix of oligo-dT and random hexamers. Amplification bias was assessed with a synthetic immune receptor repertoire, and residual bias was removed computationally. As for how the authors treated the data: Raw reads were preprocessed for error removal, and CDR3 was defined according to IMGT conventions as running from the conserved cysteine to phenylalanine. Clonality was computed as 1 minus the Shannon entropy, with the entropy normalized by log2 of the number of productive unique TCRs. Whether scalp clones were CD4 or CD8 was inferred by matching scalp TCRbeta sequences against CD4 and CD8 repertoires sorted from blood. TCRdb took over this immuneACCESS table, retaining in-frame rearrangements with V and J assigned. Such tables are incomplete; in checked studies, under half of the missing clones stem from an unresolved V gene, and the remainder is unexplained. V and J calls and clone size are as listed in that table; D and trimming were resolved from the DNA. The sample table shows fewer than 100,000 clones, and roughly 64% are seen once. Jointly, the top ten make up around 15% of the sample.

Comment on this clone: No antigen is known for it. No quality values exist for individual bases; no much larger clone is one base distant.

The TCR was taken from a human donor with alopecia areata. Source: CD8+ T cells sorted from blood, taken at week 4, from a patient treated with tofacitinib. Recombination joined TRBV5-4 with TRBJ2-7; confidence is insufficient to name the D gene. The sequenced DNA is TGTGCCAGCAGCACCAACTACGAGCAGTACTTC. Its translation is CASSTNYEQYF.